At least ten counts were recorded for the clone carrying this T cell receptor beta chain. Antigen specificity is unknown. The data derive from a study of regulatory T cells in long-lasting Graves disease. Libraries of TCR beta came from iRepertoire HTBI primers plus Arm-PCR of CDR3 regions. TCRdb passed the multiplex PCR reads through MiXCR, listing each CDR3 protein once. Of around 500,000 distinct CDR3 sequences in the sample, approximately 16% are singletons; the top ten hold around a quarter. Time point: newly diagnosed GD, antithyroid drugs for less than 3 months. Construction of the TCR library relied on RNA isolated from PBMCs. General observations from the study: Study of thyroid tissue was not done, with only peripheral blood studied. Persistent Graves' patients showed less TCR diversity than newly diagnosed patients showed.

Germline values: CDR1 SGHRS, CDR2 YFSETQ. V was shortened by 4 bases and J by 3 bases, with 16 bases between the two germline ends. CDR3 length equals 15 residues. This sample was shared with a second study, whose subject was T cells in Graves' hyperthyroidism and ophthalmopathy.

The V call is TRBV5-1, the J call TRBJ1-1; D is uncertain. This TCR derives from a woman aged 35-60 years with Graves disease. Sequenced here: peripheral blood mononuclear cells (PBMCs), sampled at new diagnosis, from a patient treated with antithyroid drugs. The CDR3 nucleotides are TGCGCCAGCAGCGCACGGACTGGGCGAGACACTGAAGCTTTCTTT. Translation gives CASSARTGRDTEAFF.